What follows are 19 T cell receptor beta chains derived from one specimen sequenced in a study of graft-versus-host responses after intestinal transplantation. Libraries were prepared by immunoSEQ multiplex PCR; TCRdb keeps only in-frame clonotypes and omits some of them. Among around 43,000 clones, about 91% were seen once, and the ten largest hold 4.4%. The sample was PBMCs, taken 524 days after transplant. The receptor source for this set is a human patient who received an intestinal transplant, so some T cells may come from the graft donor.

This clone was seen only once. The CDR3 nucleotides are TGTGCCACCAGCAGAGCTGGAACCGGTCAGCCCCAGCATTTT. Residues: CATSRAGTGQPQHF. The rearrangement uses TRBV15 and TRBJ1-5; D is uncertain. The CDR3 runs 14 residues. The germline V gene has CDR1 LNHNV and CDR2 YYDKDF (reference sequence). Trimming pared 1 base from V and 6 bases from J, leaving 10 bases between.

The rearrangement links TRBV9 to TRBJ1-2, with D unclear. CDR1 is SGDLS, CDR2 YYNGEE, per germline. Trimming stripped 2 bases from V and 1 base from J, with 12 bases between. The CDR3 length is 15 residues. DNA for the CDR3: TGTGCCAGCAGCGTGGAGAGTCATAGTAACTATGGCTACACCTTC. This gives the protein CASSVESHSNYGYTF.

In this sample, this clone turned up a few times. The chain employs TRBV27 and TRBJ2-5; D is unclear. Germline V CDR1 and CDR2: MNHEY, SMNVEV (reference sequence). The germline V and J ends were trimmed by 4 bases and 1 base, with 7 bases remaining between them. The CDR3 runs to 13 residues. The CDR3 nucleotides are TGTGCCAGCAGTTCGAATCTCCAAGAGACCCAGTACTTC. Translating it yields CASSSNLQETQYF.

The sample holds one count of this clone. The V call is TRBV6-5, the J call TRBJ2-2; the D is unclear. V was trimmed by 0 bases and J by 9 bases, leaving 2 bases between them. CDR1 MNHEY and CDR2 SVGAGI come from the germline V gene. This CDR3 spans 11 amino acids. CDR3 region: CASSYSRELFF. The CDR3 region has the DNA TGTGCCAGCAGTTACTCGAGGGAGCTGTTTTTT.

The chain employs TRBV4-1 and TRBJ1-1, with a possible D match to TRBD1 (5 bases). This CDR3 comprises 16 residues. V was shortened by 4 bases and J by 2 bases, with 17 bases between the two germline ends. Germline loops: CDR1 MGHRA, CDR2 YSYEKL. CDR3 sequence: CASSRNPQVTNTEAFF. CDR3 sequence (DNA): TGCGCCAGCAGCCGAAATCCACAGGTAACTAACACTGAAGCTTTCTTT.

J is TRBJ2-1 and V is TRBV5-4; the D is unclear. The CDR3 runs to 15 residues. Germline V gene data show CDR1 as SGHNT and CDR2 as YYREEE (reference sequence). V was cut by 0 bases and J by 4 bases, with 11 bases left in between. CDR3 DNA sequence: TGTGCCAGCAGCTTGGAGTCTAGAAATTACAATGAGCAGTTCTTC. It codes for CASSLESRNYNEQFF.

This chain uses TRBV9 with TRBJ2-2; D remains ambiguous. CDR1 and CDR2 from the germline V gene are SGDLS and YYNGEE. V lost 2 bases, J lost 5 bases, and 19 bases lay in between. The CDR3 extends over 17 amino acids. The CDR3 DNA is TGTGCCAGCAGCGTCGTTTGTAGAAGGGATGAAACCGGGGAGCTGTTTTTT. This gives the protein CASSVVCRRDETGELFF.

V usage is TRBV19 and J usage is TRBJ2-3; D ambiguous. The germline V gene encodes CDR1 LNHDA and CDR2 SQIVND (reference sequence). This CDR3 is built from 14 residues. Trimming removed 3 bases at V and 1 base at J, with 8 bases between. CDR3 protein: CASSIVRGTDTQYF. In DNA, the CDR3 is TGTGCCAGTAGTATTGTTAGGGGCACAGATACGCAGTATTTT.

The gene calls are TRBV30 and TRBJ1-1; TRBD1 matches 12 bases. Germline V gives CDR1 GTSNPN, CDR2 SVGIG (reference sequence). CDR3 length: 13 residues. J lost 9 bases, V lost 3 bases, and 5 bases had no gene match. CDR3 loop: CAWRTGTGGKAFF. DNA for the CDR3: TGTGCCTGGAGGACCGGGACAGGGGGCAAAGCTTTCTTT.

The chain combines TRBV27 with TRBJ2-5; possibly TRBD1 or TRBD2 for D (5 bases each). The length of the CDR3 is 13 residues. Germline V gene lookup returns CDR1 MNHEY and CDR2 SMNVEV (reference sequence). V gave up 2 bases and J gave up 5 bases, with 9 bases separating them. CDR3 coding DNA: TGTGCCAGCAGTTTAAGAGGGGCGGAGACCCAGTACTTC. It translates to CASSLRGAETQYF.

This clone was detected once. The junction departs from the called germline gene at one end, perhaps through a read error. The chain couples TRBV7-7 to TRBJ2-7; TRBD2 agrees at 10 bases. Germline V gives CDR1 SSHAT, CDR2 FNYEAQ (reference sequence). There are 15 residues in the CDR3. The CDR3 region is CASSSGAGGLDEQYF. The CDR3 DNA reads as TGTGCTAGCAGCTCGGGAGCGGGAGGGCTTGACGAGCAGTACTTC. Filled out from reference TRBV7-7 and TRBJ2-7, the complete variable domain reads GAGVSQSPRYKVTKRGQDVTLRCDPISSHATLYWYQQALGQGPEFLTYFNYEAQPDKSGLPSDRFSAERPEGSISTLTIQRTEQRDSAMYRCASSSGAGGLDEQYFGPGTRLTVT.

V and J are TRBV18 and TRBJ2-7; 9 bases fit TRBD2. CDR3 size: 14 residues. Germline CDR1 KGHSH, CDR2 LQKENI. The ends lost 3 bases at V and 6 bases at J; junction bases unmatched: 6. The CDR3 spells CASSPLAGEGEQYF. CDR3 coding DNA: TGTGCCAGCTCACCCTTAGCGGGAGAGGGCGAGCAGTACTTC. The full variable domain, completed using reference TRBV18 and TRBJ2-7, is NAGVMQNPRHLVRRRGQEARLRCSPMKGHSHVYWYRQLPEEGLKFMVYLQKENIIDESGMPKERFSAEFPKEGPSILRIQQVVRGDSAAYFCASSPLAGEGEQYFGPGTRLTVT.

J is TRBJ2-7 and V is TRBV5-1, with D possibly TRBD2 on 5 matching bases. Germline V lookup: CDR1 SGHRS, CDR2 YFSETQ. The V end lost 0 bases, the J end lost 2 bases, and 12 bases lay between the germline ends. This CDR3 region has 15 residues. In nucleotides, the CDR3 is TGCGCCAGCAGCTTGGCCATTAGCGCCGCCTACGAGCAGTACTTC. Amino acids: CASSLAISAAYEQYF.

This clone has only a few counts. J is TRBJ1-3 and V is TRBV10-3, with D possibly being TRBD1 (6 bases). The CDR3 has 14 residues. Trimming removed 0 bases from V and 4 bases from J, with 7 bases in between. CDR1 is ENHRY, CDR2 SYGVKD, per germline. In DNA form, the CDR3 reads TGTGCCATCAGTGAGTCGGGGACAGGAAACACCATATATTTT. Protein: CAISESGTGNTIYF.

This chain connects TRBV11-2 to TRBJ2-7; 9 nucleotides align to TRBD1. The CDR3 totals 16 residues. CDR1 and CDR2 (germline): SGHAT, FQNNGV. V shed 5 bases and J 4 bases; nucleotides not matched to a gene: 12. In nucleotides, the CDR3 is TGTGCCAGCAGCCCGACCGAGGGACAGGGCTCTTACGAGCAGTACTTC. Its translation is CASSPTEGQGSYEQYF.

V usage is TRBV28 and J usage is TRBJ1-2; 8 bases are shared with TRBD1. V trimming: 8 bases; J trimming: 5 bases; junction bases outside the gene matches: 4. Germline assignment: CDR1 MDHEN and CDR2 SYDVKM. This CDR3 is 12 amino acids long. The CDR3 DNA reads TGTGCCAGCCGGACAGGGCCTTATGGCTACACCTTC. It is translated as CASRTGPYGYTF.

In nucleotides, the CDR3 is TGTGCCACCTCAGCAGGGCCGAACTCCTACGAGCAGTACTTC. Protein product: CATSAGPNSYEQYF. The chain links TRBV10-3 to TRBJ2-7; the D gene is possibly TRBD1 (5 bases). The V gene's germline CDR1 is ENHRY and CDR2 SYGVKD. The CDR3 runs to 14 residues. With 10 bases removed from V and 0 bases from J, the gap between germline ends came to 16 bases.

The chain uses TRBV20-1 and TRBJ2-1; maybe TRBD2 (6 bases). The CDR3 extends over 11 amino acids. Germline CDR1 reads DFQATT; CDR2 reads SNEGSKA (reference sequence). V lost 3 bases, J lost 10 bases, and 10 bases lay in between. CDR3 DNA: TGCAGTGCTAGTTGGACTAACGAGCAGTTCTTC. Its translation is CSASWTNEQFF.

CDR3 coding DNA: TGTGCCAGCAGTTTATTCACAGAGGGCTACACCTTC. It yields the protein CASSLFTEGYTF. The chain employs TRBV28 and TRBJ1-2; D ambiguous. V lost 1 base, J lost 8 bases, and 8 bases lay in between. Per germline, CDR1 MDHEN and CDR2 SYDVKM. The CDR3 is made up of 12 amino acids.